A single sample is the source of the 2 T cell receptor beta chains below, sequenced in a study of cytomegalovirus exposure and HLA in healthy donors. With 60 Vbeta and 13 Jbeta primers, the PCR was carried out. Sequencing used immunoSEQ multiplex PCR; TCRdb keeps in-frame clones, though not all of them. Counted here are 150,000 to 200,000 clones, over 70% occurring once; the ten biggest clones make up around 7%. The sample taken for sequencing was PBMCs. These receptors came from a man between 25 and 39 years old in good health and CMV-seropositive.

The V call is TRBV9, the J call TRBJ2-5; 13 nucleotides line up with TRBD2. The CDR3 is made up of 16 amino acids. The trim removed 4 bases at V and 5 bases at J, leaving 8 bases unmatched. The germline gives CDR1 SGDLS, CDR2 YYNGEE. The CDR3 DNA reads TGTGCCAGCAGCACACCGGGACTAGCGGGGATTGAGACCCAGTACTTC. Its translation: CASSTPGLAGIETQYF.

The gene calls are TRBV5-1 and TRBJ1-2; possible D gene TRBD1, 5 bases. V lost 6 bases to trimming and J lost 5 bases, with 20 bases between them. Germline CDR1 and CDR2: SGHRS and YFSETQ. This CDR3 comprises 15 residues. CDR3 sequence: CASNDGTLAGYGYTF. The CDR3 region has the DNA TGCGCCAGCAACGACGGGACCCTAGCGGGGTATGGCTACACCTTC.